This entry concerns a single T cell receptor beta chain. What it binds is not known. TCRdb reprocessed the 5' RACE reads via MiXCR and lists one record per CDR3 protein. The data show about 800,000 distinct CDR3 sequences, 12% seen once. The sample originates from a study of CD8 T cells in ankylosing spondylitis. V lost 6 bases to trimming and J lost 8 bases, with 14 bases between them. CDR1 and CDR2 from the germline V gene are DFQATT and SNEGSKA (reference sequence). The CDR3 has 13 amino acids. Study-level findings and limits: Significant enrichment of disease-linked clones was reportedly seen in matched ankylosing spondylitis synovial fluid. Disease-associated clones were CD8+ and fairly uncommon in peripheral blood. Seemingly characteristic of ankylosing spondylitis blood was a TCR beta motif consisting of about 8 highly homologous variants.

Sample: blood, either unsorted or a sorted T cell fraction (not recorded which). The clonotype originates from a male donor with ankylosing spondylitis. This rearrangement joins TRBV20-1 to TRBJ1-6, with D maybe TRBD1 (6 bases). CDR3 amino acids: CSAIEGVYSPLHF. DNA of the CDR3: TGCAGTGCCATCGAGGGGGTTTATTCACCCCTCCACTTT.